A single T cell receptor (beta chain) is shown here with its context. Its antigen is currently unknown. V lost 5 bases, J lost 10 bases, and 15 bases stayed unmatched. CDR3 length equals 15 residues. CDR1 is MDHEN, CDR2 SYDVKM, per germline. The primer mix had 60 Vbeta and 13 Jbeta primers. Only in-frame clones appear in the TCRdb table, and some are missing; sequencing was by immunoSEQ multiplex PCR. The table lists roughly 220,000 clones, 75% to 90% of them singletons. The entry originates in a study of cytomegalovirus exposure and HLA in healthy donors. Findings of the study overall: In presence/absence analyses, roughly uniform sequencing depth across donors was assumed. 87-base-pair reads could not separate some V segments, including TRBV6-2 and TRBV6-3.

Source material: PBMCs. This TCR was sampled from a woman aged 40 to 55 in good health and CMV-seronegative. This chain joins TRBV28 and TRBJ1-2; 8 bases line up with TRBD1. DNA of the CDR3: TGTGCCAGCAGTCGACAGGGGACCAGAAGGAATGACTACACCTTC. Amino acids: CASSRQGTRRNDYTF.